This record concerns one T cell receptor beta chain sequence. This clonotype was seen at least ten times. Its cognate antigen has yet to be identified. There are no base qualities to consult, and no much larger clone falls within one base. The data originate from a study of CD8 T cells in ankylosing spondylitis (dated 2017 in TCRdb). With regard to the full study: To find TCR variants linked to disease, the study profiled T cell receptor beta repertoires in ankylosing spondylitis patients and healthy donors. The full study cohort was made up of about 24 ankylosing spondylitis patients and some 100 healthy donors. Peripheral blood was sampled, and synovial fluid was also collected from ankylosing spondylitis patients.

From cysteine to phenylalanine, the CDR3 is 11 amino acids long. Of the read, only the CDR3 DNA is kept; its 33 bases are in frame from base 1. V is reduced by 5 bases and J by 8 bases, leaving a spacing of 9 bases between them. Reading the germline V gene gives CDR1 MNHEY and CDR2 SVGEGT. Overall study results and their limits: According to the report, matched synovial fluid samples from ankylosing spondylitis patients were significantly enriched for the disease-linked clones. The disease-linked clones had a CD8+ phenotype and were found at relatively low frequencies in peripheral blood. Some of the motif variants had been reported before in the synovial fluid and blood of reactive arthritis patients, a finding that suggests common disease-initiation mechanisms. Blood from ankylosing spondylitis patients appeared to be characterized by a TCR beta motif composed of under 10 highly homologous amino acid variants.

Data came from an Illumina HiSeq 2500. Quantitative 5'-RACE with molecular barcodes was the method used to prepare the TCR beta libraries. The authors processed their data as follows. To identify disease-linked TCR variants, a new computational method was used, one built on a probabilistic model of VDJ rearrangement. The public reads were run again by TCRdb, first through fastp at Q25 and then through MiXCR, and only productive beta chains were kept. Under each unique CDR3 protein, matching rows form one entry showing the most common genes and DNA. The V and J calls shown here were made by TCRdb, not taken from the authors' results. The sample table contains 450,000 to 550,000 distinct CDR3 sequences; only one count was recorded for about 5.4% of them. The ten largest clones add up to under 4.5% of the sample.

This sequence was found in a male donor with ankylosing spondylitis. Sequencing used blood, either unsorted or a sorted T cell fraction (not recorded which). The sequence joins TRBV6-2 or TRBV6-3 to TRBJ1-2; no confident D gene assignment can be made. DNA sequence: TGTGCCAGCAGTCGCGGCCACGGCTACACCTTC. It translates as CASSRGHGYTF.